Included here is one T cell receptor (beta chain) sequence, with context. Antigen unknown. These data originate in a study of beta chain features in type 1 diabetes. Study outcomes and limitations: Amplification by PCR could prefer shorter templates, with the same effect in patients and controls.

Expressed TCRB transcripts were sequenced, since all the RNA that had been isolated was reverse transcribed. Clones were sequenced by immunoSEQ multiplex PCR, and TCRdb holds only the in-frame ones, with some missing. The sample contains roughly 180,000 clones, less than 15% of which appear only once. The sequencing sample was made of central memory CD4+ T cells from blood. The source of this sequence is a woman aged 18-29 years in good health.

The CDR3 is CAWRAGIGTEAFF. DNA of the CDR3: TGTGCCTGGAGAGCAGGGATCGGGACTGAAGCTTTCTTT. The V call is TRBV30, the J call TRBJ1-1, with D tentatively TRBD1 (5 bases). The germline V and J ends were trimmed by 3 bases and 5 bases, with 13 bases remaining between them. Germline values: CDR1 GTSNPN, CDR2 SVGIG (reference sequence). This CDR3 is built from 13 residues.